This T cell receptor beta chain was retrieved from a study of CD8 T cells in Susac syndrome. The RNA input was about 0.5 to 1 ug, and it was reverse transcribed with random hexamers. The authors amplified TCR beta CDR3 across 54 Vbeta and 13 Jbeta using immunoSEQ multiplex PCR. TCRdb redid the calling of the immunoSEQ multiplex PCR reads with MiXCR, one entry per CDR3 protein. The sample has 250,000 to 350,000 distinct CDR3 sequences, about 85% seen once. The CDR3 is 13 amino acids. V was shortened by 0 bases and J by 8 bases, with 9 bases between the two germline ends. The V gene's germline CDR1 is SGDLS and CDR2 YYNGEE. Each multiple sclerosis control was a treatment-naive patient with relapsing-remitting disease that was either stable or active. Negative isolation was applied to CD8+ and CD4+ T cells, and FACS enrichment was applied to TEMRA cells.

This TCR came from a human donor with multiple sclerosis. The rearrangement joins TRBV9 to TRBJ2-1, with D unclear. The source material was CD8+ T cells from PBMCs. DNA of the CDR3: TGTGCCAGCAGCGTAGTTAGTACCCATGAGCAGTTCTTC. Residues: CASSVVSTHEQFF.